This T cell receptor beta chain was obtained from a study of siplizumab effects on memory and regulatory T cells. Study-level results: The diversity of naive T cells seemed greater than that of memory cells, and their alloresponse contribution seemed major. Reactions containing siplizumab showed mappable alloreactive CD4+ clones averaging 68.8% Treg-derived, versus 25% to 30% in controls. Naive versus memory phenotype went unassigned for roughly 75-96% of proliferating CD4+ or CD8+ clones.

V was shortened by 5 bases and J by 6 bases, with 11 bases between the two germline ends. CDR1 and CDR2 from the germline V gene are MGHRA and YSYEKL. The CDR3 consists of 14 residues. With respect to this clone: Antigen: not known.

The data were produced by immunoSEQ multiplex PCR, yet TCRdb's version contains in-frame clones alone and is incomplete. This table has approximately 110,000 clones, just over 90% appearing once. The specimen sequenced was Tregs sorted from blood. V is TRBV4-1 and J is TRBJ2-6; D gene unclear. The clonotype was recovered from a human donor in good health. CDR3 protein: CASSAQISANVLTF. The CDR3 bases are TGCGCCAGCAGCGCCCAGATATCGGCCAACGTCCTGACTTTC.